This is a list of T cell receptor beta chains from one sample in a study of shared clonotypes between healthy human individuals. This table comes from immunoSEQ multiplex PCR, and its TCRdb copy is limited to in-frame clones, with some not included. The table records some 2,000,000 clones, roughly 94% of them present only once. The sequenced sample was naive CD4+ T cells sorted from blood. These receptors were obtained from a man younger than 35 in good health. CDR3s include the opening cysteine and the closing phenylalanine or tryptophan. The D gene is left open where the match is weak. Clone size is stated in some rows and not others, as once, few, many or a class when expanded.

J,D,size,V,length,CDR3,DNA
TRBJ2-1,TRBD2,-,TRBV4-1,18,CASSLGTSGGHSYNEQFF,TGCGCCAGCAGCCTCGGGACTAGCGGGGGGCACTCCTACAATGAGCAGTTCTTC
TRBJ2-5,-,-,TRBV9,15,CASSVRQSNQETQYF,TGTGCCAGCAGCGTGCGACAGTCCAACCAAGAGACCCAGTACTTC
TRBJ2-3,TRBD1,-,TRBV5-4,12,CASKGAADTQYF,TGTGCCAGTAAGGGGGCCGCGGATACGCAGTATTTT
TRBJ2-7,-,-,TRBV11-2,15,CASSLDMGGHSEQYF,TGTGCCAGCAGCTTAGATATGGGGGGGCACTCCGAGCAGTACTTC
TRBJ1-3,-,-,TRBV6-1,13,CASSVGSGNTIYF,TGTGCCAGCAGTGTGGGCTCTGGAAACACCATATATTTT
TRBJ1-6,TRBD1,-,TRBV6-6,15,CASSSTGQPNSPLHF,TGTGCCAGCAGTTCCACGGGACAGCCGAATTCACCCCTCCACTTT
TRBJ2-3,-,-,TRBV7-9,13,CASSPGNTDTQYF,TGTGCCAGCAGCCCGGGAAACACAGATACGCAGTATTTT
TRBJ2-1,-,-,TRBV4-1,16,CASSQEGQGAYNEQFF,TGCGCCAGCAGCCAAGAAGGACAAGGGGCCTACAATGAGCAGTTCTTC
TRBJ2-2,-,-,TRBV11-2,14,CASSPTTQGMELFF,TGTGCCAGCAGCCCGACAACTCAGGGTATGGAGCTGTTTTTT
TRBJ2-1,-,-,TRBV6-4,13,CASSGQGGNEQFF,TGTGCCAGCAGTGGACAGGGAGGCAATGAGCAGTTCTTC
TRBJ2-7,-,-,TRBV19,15,CASSPRGVLSYEQYF,TGTGCCAGTAGTCCGAGGGGGGTCCTCTCCTACGAGCAGTACTTC
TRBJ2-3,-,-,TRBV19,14,CASSSGLSTDTQYF,TGTGCCAGTAGTTCGGGACTCAGCACAGATACGCAGTATTTT
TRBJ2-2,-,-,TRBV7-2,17,CASSEVRGRGNTGELFF,TGTGCCAGCAGCGAGGTCAGGGGCAGAGGGAACACCGGGGAGCTGTTTTTT
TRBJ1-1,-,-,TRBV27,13,CASSPRGVLEAFF,TGTGCCAGCAGTCCTAGGGGGGTCCTTGAAGCTTTCTTT
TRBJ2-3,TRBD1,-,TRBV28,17,CASSLWGQPSSTDTQYF,TGTGCCAGCAGTTTGTGGGGACAGCCTTCGAGCACAGATACGCAGTATTTT
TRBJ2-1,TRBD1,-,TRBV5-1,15,CASSLSGQGAGEQFF,TGCGCCAGCAGCTTGTCCGGACAGGGGGCAGGTGAGCAGTTCTTC
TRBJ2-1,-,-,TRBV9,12,CASSAWGNEQFF,TGTGCCAGCAGCGCCTGGGGCAATGAGCAGTTCTTC
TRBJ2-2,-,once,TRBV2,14,CASQRDTVAGELFF,TGTGCCAGCCAGCGGGACACCGTGGCCGGGGAGCTGTTTTTT
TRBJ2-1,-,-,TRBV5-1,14,CASSDSIGGPEQFF,TGCGCCAGCAGCGATAGTATCGGAGGGCCCGAGCAGTTCTTC
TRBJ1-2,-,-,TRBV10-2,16,CASSESGGGPNYGYTF,TGCGCCAGCAGTGAGTCAGGTGGAGGGCCGAACTATGGCTACACCTTC
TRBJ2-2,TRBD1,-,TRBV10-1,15,CASRNGTANTGELFF,TGCGCCAGTAGAAACGGGACAGCGAACACCGGGGAGCTGTTTTTT
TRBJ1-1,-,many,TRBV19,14,CASSMKVWNTEAFF,TGTGCCAGTAGTATGAAAGTATGGAACACTGAAGCTTTCTTT
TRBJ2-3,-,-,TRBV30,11,CAWSAPDTQYF,TGTGCCTGGAGCGCGCCGGATACGCAGTATTTT
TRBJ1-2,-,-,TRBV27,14,CASSLLEGRGGYTF,TGTGCCAGCAGTTTATTGGAGGGTCGGGGTGGCTACACCTTC
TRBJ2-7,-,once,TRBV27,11,CASRQGSEQYF,TGTGCCAGCAGGCAGGGGTCCGAGCAGTACTTC
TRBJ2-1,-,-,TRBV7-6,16,CASSLAQASVYNEQFF,TGTGCCAGCAGCTTAGCGCAGGCTAGCGTTTACAATGAGCAGTTCTTC
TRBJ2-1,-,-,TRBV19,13,CASSEGGWLEQFF,TGTGCCAGTAGTGAGGGCGGATGGTTGGAGCAGTTCTTC
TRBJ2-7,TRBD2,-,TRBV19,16,CASSPVGLAGTYEQYF,TGTGCCAGTAGCCCCGTAGGGCTAGCGGGAACCTACGAGCAGTACTTC
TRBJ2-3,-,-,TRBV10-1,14,CASKDIEETDTQYF,TGCGCCAGCAAGGACATAGAGGAGACAGATACGCAGTATTTT
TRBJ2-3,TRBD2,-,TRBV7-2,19,CASSPSWRAGGPSTDTQYF,TGTGCCAGCAGCCCTTCATGGCGAGCGGGAGGCCCTAGCACAGATACGCAGTATTTT
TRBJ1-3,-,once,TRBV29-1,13,CSVSAGAGNTIYF,TGCAGCGTCTCTGCAGGGGCAGGAAACACCATATATTTT
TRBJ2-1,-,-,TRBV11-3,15,CASSHGGRNYNEQFF,TGTGCCAGCAGCCACGGTGGACGGAACTACAATGAGCAGTTCTTC
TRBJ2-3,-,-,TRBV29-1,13,CSVERAVTDTQYF,TGCAGCGTCGAACGGGCAGTCACAGATACGCAGTATTTT
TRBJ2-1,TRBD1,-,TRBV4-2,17,CASSQDRDSLRYNEQFF,TGTGCCAGCAGCCAAGACCGGGACAGCTTGCGCTACAATGAGCAGTTCTTC
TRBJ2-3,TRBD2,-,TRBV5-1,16,CASSPRTSGSTDTQYF,TGCGCCAGCAGCCCAAGGACTAGCGGGAGCACAGATACGCAGTATTTT
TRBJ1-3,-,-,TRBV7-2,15,CASSFQGTSGNTIYF,TGTGCCAGCAGCTTCCAGGGAACCTCTGGAAACACCATATATTTT
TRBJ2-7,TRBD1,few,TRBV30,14,CAWRPTGGTDEQYF,TGTGCCTGGAGGCCTACAGGGGGCACCGACGAGCAGTACTTC